This T cell receptor beta chain originates from a study of blood T cell repertoires in acute mononucleosis (dated by TCRdb to about 2020). Broadly, across the study: Acute-phase samples, which represented the primary response, were collected within 2 weeks of symptom onset. The mean EBV load in blood was approximately 4 log10 genome copies per million B cells during acute infection, compared with 2.6 at convalescence. During acute infection, about 2.1% and 0.99% of blood CD8 T cells were made up of mean YVL-BR-specific and GLC-BM-specific cells, respectively.

The time point label on this specimen signifies: acute infectious mononucleosis, at clinical presentation within 2 weeks of symptom onset (visit 1). Over the course of primary infection, this study followed CD8 T cell responses against two immunodominant EBV epitopes, BRLF1 109 (YVL-BR) and BMLF1 280 (GLC-BM). A positive serum heterophile antibody test together with EBV viral capsid antigen-specific IgM pointed to primary EBV infection. As a first step, magnetic positive selection (MACS) was used to enrich total CD8 T cells from the PBMCs. A FACSAria III was used to sort live CD3+ CD8+ tetramer+ cells to a purity above 90%. A PE-conjugated tetramer loaded with the BMLF1 280-288 peptide was used for cell sorting. At both acute infection and convalescence, EBV epitope-specific CD8 T cells were tetramer-sorted, and the TCR repertoires of those cells were deep-sequenced directly ex vivo. Donors were three people aged about 18 to 30 with clinical acute infectious mononucleosis and laboratory evidence of primary EBV infection. Heparinized peripheral blood was drawn at clinical presentation with mononucleosis symptoms and was drawn again about 6 months later. PBMCs were isolated by Ficoll-Paque density gradient centrifugation.

Total RNA from at least 9,500 sorted tetramer+ CD8 T cells was reverse transcribed into cDNA for TCR profiling. PCR amplification of CDR3 regions used primers annealing to V and J regions and added unique molecular identifiers so that templates could be tracked. Profiling of the TCRalpha and TCRbeta chains was done on the immunoSEQ platform, including the sequencing and error-correction standards of that platform. Per the authors' processing: Clonal copy numbers were corrected for sequencing and PCR errors, and CDR3s were defined according to IMGT conventions. Analysis was restricted to productive rearrangements and was performed with immunoSEQ Analyzer versions 2.0 and 3.0, and gene-pairing frequencies were further processed in Microsoft Excel. V-J pairings were visualized as Circos plots, and CDR3 motifs were found with MEME plus a custom motifSearch program. The OLGA algorithm was used to calculate the probability of generation of TCR sequences. A clonotype seen at both visits was called persistent, a clonotype seen only at the acute visit was called nonpersistent, and a clonotype seen only at convalescence was called de novo. An amino acid clonotype used by more than one donor was defined as a public TCR. TCRdb carries this immuneACCESS record with in-frame sequences only. Its versions omit some clonotypes, under half of them owing to an unresolved V gene in the studies checked, with the rest unexplained. V and J calls plus clone size are reproduced from that table; the DNA served to infer D and trimming. The sample data list about 640 clones, and about a third of these were observed just once. Together, the top ten hold over 35% of the sample.

V loses 5 bases at its end and J loses 5 bases; junction bases beyond the gene matches: 9. CDR1 and CDR2 were assigned from the germline V gene as MGHDK and SYGVNS. The CDR3 holds 16 amino acids from the cysteine to the phenylalanine. The entry retains the CDR3 DNA only, 48 bases that are in frame from base 1. With regard to this clone: No clone much larger than this one lies a single base away; base qualities are absent.

The investigation overall reported the following: Both chains appeared to be involved in GLC-BM selection, with public TCRbeta motifs on BV14-BJ2 and BV20-BJ1 being observed alongside a TCRalpha motif on AV5-AJ31. The cohort comprised only a few donors, so group averages rested on very few individuals. Although only about 9.3% of unique acute clonotypes carried over into convalescence, these persisting clonotypes made up most of the response, and the remainder were seemingly replaced by new, diverse de novo clonotypes. Because only a fraction of each donor's blood was analyzed, sampling error might partly explain the low overlap between acute and convalescent clonotypes.

This sequence originates from a man aged 18-30 years with infectious mononucleosis caused by EBV. The source material was EBV GLC epitope tetramer+ CD8+ T cells sorted from PBMCs, sampled during acute infectious mononucleosis. According to the study, the label for this sample's cell subset or site signals: CD8 T cells binding tetramer with EBV BMLF1 280-288 peptide (GLC-BM). The rearranged chain carries TRBV25-1 and TRBJ2-3; 11 of the junction bases match TRBD2. The DNA sequence reads TGTGCCAGCAGTTTTAGCGGGAGGGCCTGGGAAGATACGCAGTATTTT. Its protein is CASSFSGRAWEDTQYF.